These 10 T cell receptor beta chains were all obtained from the same sample, sequenced in a study of identical twins. TCRdb analysed the 5' RACE reads with MiXCR anew, one entry per CDR3 protein. The sample consists of 470,000 or so distinct CDR3 sequences, roughly 24% of them appearing once. The same sample was also studied in work on T cells expressing NK-cell markers.

The sample was CD4+ T cells sorted from blood. All receptors come from a young woman in good health.

This clonotype was counted only a few times. The chain has TRBV6-1 and TRBJ1-4; 9 nucleotides agree with TRBD1. The CDR3 contains 15 residues. Germline V lookup: CDR1 MNHNS, CDR2 SASEGT. V shed 4 bases and J 5 bases; nucleotides not matched to a gene: 5. The CDR3 loop is CASSGWTGANEKLFF. The CDR3 DNA reads TGTGCCAGCAGTGGCTGGACAGGGGCAAATGAAAAACTGTTTTTT.

The chain couples TRBV7-2 to TRBJ1-4; D perhaps matches TRBD1 (6 bases). Germline V lookup: CDR1 SGHTA, CDR2 FQGNSA. The CDR3 loop spans 15 amino acids. The V end lost 4 bases, the J end lost 3 bases, and 12 bases lay between the germline ends. CDR3 region: CASSSRGFPNEKLFF. The CDR3 nucleotides read TGTGCCAGCAGCTCGAGGGGGTTCCCTAATGAAAAACTGTTTTTT.

This clonotype has only one observation. The chain uses TRBV7-8 and TRBJ2-3; 8 nucleotides agree with TRBD2. V was clipped by 4 bases and J by 1 base; unmatched bases: 7. The CDR3 extends over 16 amino acids. Germline V lookup: CDR1 SGHVS, CDR2 FQNEAQ. DNA of the CDR3: TGTGCCAGCAGCTCCATCTGGCGGGGGGGCACAGATACGCAGTATTTT. This sequence encodes CASSSIWRGGTDTQYF.

J is TRBJ1-1 and V is TRBV29-1; D ambiguous. This CDR3 spans 12 amino acids. Trimming removed 3 bases at V and 0 bases at J, with 5 bases between. CDR1 and CDR2 (germline): SQVTM, ANQGSEA. The CDR3 coding sequence is TGCAGCGTTGACAGACTGAACACTGAAGCTTTCTTT. It specifies CSVDRLNTEAFF.

This clonotype was detected a few times. The chain employs TRBV30 and TRBJ1-1; TRBD1 matches 7 bases. The V segment lost 5 bases and the J segment 9 bases; nucleotides outside the gene matches: 6. The CDR3 covers 11 residues. CDR1 GTSNPN and CDR2 SVGIG come from the germline V gene (reference sequence). The CDR3 sequence: CAWRDSLKAFF. The CDR3 DNA reads TGTGCCTGGCGGGACAGTCTAAAAGCTTTCTTT.

The CDR3 is CSARERASGILYYNEQFF. Here the CDR3 DNA reads TGCAGTGCTAGGGAGCGGGCTAGCGGGATTTTATACTACAATGAGCAGTTCTTC. The chain uses TRBV20-1 and TRBJ2-1; 9 bases agree with TRBD2. V was clipped by 3 bases and J by 3 bases; unmatched bases: 15. The CDR3 runs 18 residues. CDR1 is DFQATT, CDR2 SNEGSKA, per germline (reference sequence).

This chain joins TRBV27 and TRBJ1-1, with a tentative D call TRBD1 (6 bases). CDR1 is MNHEY and CDR2 is SMNVEV in the germline V gene (reference sequence). V gave up 5 bases and J gave up 4 bases, with 11 bases separating them. The length of the CDR3 is 13 residues. The CDR3 DNA follows: TGTGCCAGCAGTCCAGCGACAGGCACTGAAGCTTTCTTT. Amino acids: CASSPATGTEAFF.

The chain has TRBV5-1 and TRBJ2-1; 12 bases are shared with TRBD2. The J segment lost 0 bases and the V segment lost 7 bases, leaving 2 bases of the junction unmatched. This CDR3 comprises 15 residues. CDR1 and CDR2 from the germline V gene are SGHRS and YFSETQ. The CDR3 reads CASRLAGASYNEQFF. CDR3 sequence (DNA): TGCGCCAGCCGACTAGCGGGGGCCTCCTACAATGAGCAGTTCTTC.

CDR3 sequence: CASSTTYNEQFF. Here the CDR3 DNA reads TGTGCCAGCAGCACAACCTACAATGAGCAGTTCTTC. V and J are TRBV11-3 and TRBJ2-1; D remains unclear. In germline, CDR1 is SGHNT, CDR2 YENEEA. V was shortened by 5 bases and J by 2 bases, with 4 bases between the two germline ends. The CDR3 consists of 12 residues.

The chain combines TRBV12-5 with TRBJ2-3, with D perhaps assigned TRBD1 or TRBD2 (5 bases each). From germline, CDR1 is LGHNT and CDR2 FRNRAP. There are 18 residues in the CDR3. Between the trimmed V and J ends, which lost 9 bases and 2 bases, there was a span of 27 bases. In DNA, the CDR3 is TGTGCTAGCAGGCCGAACGCTCCCCCGGGACGGACCACAGATACGCAGTATTTT. Encoded protein: CASRPNAPPGRTTDTQYF.